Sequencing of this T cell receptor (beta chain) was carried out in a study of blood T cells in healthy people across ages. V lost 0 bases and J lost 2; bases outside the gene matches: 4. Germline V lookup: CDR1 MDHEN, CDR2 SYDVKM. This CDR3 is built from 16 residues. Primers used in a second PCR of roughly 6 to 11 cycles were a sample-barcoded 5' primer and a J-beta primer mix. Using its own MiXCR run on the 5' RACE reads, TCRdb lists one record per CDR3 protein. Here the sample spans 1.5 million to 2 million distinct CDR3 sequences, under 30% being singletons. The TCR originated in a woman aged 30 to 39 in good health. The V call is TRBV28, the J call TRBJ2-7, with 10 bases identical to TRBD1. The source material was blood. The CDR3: CASSLWDRGLTYEQYF. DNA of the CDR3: TGTGCCAGCAGTTTATGGGACAGGGGGTTAACCTACGAGCAGTACTTC.